This TCR beta chain was sequenced in a study of cytomegalovirus exposure and HLA in healthy donors. Both 60 Vbeta primers and 13 Jbeta primers went into the PCR. Assay used: immunoSEQ multiplex PCR; TCRdb lists only in-frame clones, some missing. The sample holds about 180,000 clones, less than 85% seen once. From germline, CDR1 is SEHNR and CDR2 FQNEAQ (reference sequence). The CDR3 extends over 14 amino acids. J lost 2 bases, V lost 5 bases, and 5 bases had no gene match. V and J are TRBV7-9 and TRBJ2-7; TRBD2 matches at 8 bases. The sample consisted of PBMCs. This TCR was recovered from a man aged 18 to 30 in good health and CMV-seronegative. The CDR3 loop is CASSRSGETYEQYF. CDR3 nucleotides: TGTGCCAGCAGCCGTAGCGGGGAAACCTACGAGCAGTACTTC.